The TCR beta chain described here comes from a study of cytomegalovirus exposure and HLA in healthy donors. V was trimmed by 4 bases and J by 3 bases, leaving 16 bases between them. Germline V lookup: CDR1 SGHDT, CDR2 YYEEEE. The CDR3 is 15 residues long. A single count supports this clone. Its cognate antigen is unknown. Study findings and constraints: Both high specificity and high sensitivity reportedly marked the classifier's diagnosis of cytomegalovirus status. In a later analysis, a genetic analysis reported fewer productive-TCR N-insertions in an Asian-associated ancestry cluster than the cohort average. V- and J-gene trimming in TCR beta was tied to a missense DCLRE1C variant by an analysis performed later. The study recorded over 150 TCR beta chains that were cytomegalovirus-associated.

13 Jbeta primers and 60 Vbeta primers were used for the PCR. Sequencing was performed with immunoSEQ multiplex PCR; in TCRdb, only in-frame clones are kept and a portion is missing. The sample lists some 170,000 clones, 75% occurring once. The sample comprised PBMCs. The chain uses TRBV5-6 and TRBJ1-2; the D gene is possibly TRBD1 (6 bases). This receptor was obtained from a woman aged 45-65 years in good health and CMV-seropositive. The CDR3 nucleotides read TGTGCCAGCAGCAATTTGGACAGCTCATACTATGGCTACACCTTC. This translates into CASSNLDSSYYGYTF.